This T cell receptor beta chain was recorded in a study of cytomegalovirus exposure and HLA in healthy donors. Findings and limits, study-wide: An apparent linkage of common viral pathogens to several of the most significant clusters emerged in a later analysis. The study carried out a later analysis of TCR beta sequences. It associated 16,951 of them with specific HLA alleles at a false discovery rate of 0.05. Later work showed greater clonal expansion in HLA-associated TCR beta chains than in equally common others.

A multiplex PCR was run with 60 Vbeta primers and 13 Jbeta primers. Here immunoSEQ multiplex PCR was the method, and the copy in TCRdb shows in-frame clones only, minus some. The table records around 130,000 clones, 74% of them present only once. A note on this clone: Its cognate antigen is unknown.

The clonotype comes from a man in his forties in good health and CMV-seropositive. Sequencing input: PBMCs.

CDR3 protein: CASSPLRPGHGGIDKTNEKLFF. CDR3 in DNA: TGTGCCAGCTCACCCCTAAGGCCGGGACACGGAGGAATAGATAAAACTAATGAAAAACTGTTTTTT. The chain joins TRBV18 to TRBJ1-4, with D possibly being TRBD1 (6 bases). This CDR3 contains 22 residues. V was clipped by 3 bases and J by 1 base, with 30 bases between them. Per the germline V gene, CDR1 is KGHSH and CDR2 is LQKENI. Based on the CDR3 plus reference TRBV18 and TRBJ1-4, the full variable domain is NAGVMQNPRHLVRRRGQEARLRCSPMKGHSHVYWYRQLPEEGLKFMVYLQKENIIDESGMPKERFSAEFPKEGPSILRIQQVVRGDSAAYFCASSPLRPGHGGIDKTNEKLFFGSGTQLSVL.